A selection of T cell receptor beta chains follows, all from one sample in a study of CD8 T cells in Susac syndrome. TCRdb re-called the immunoSEQ multiplex PCR reads with MiXCR, one entry per CDR3 protein. The repertoire has under 200,000 distinct CDR3 sequences, roughly 94% of them found once; the top ten carry under 0.12%. Sequencing was carried out using CD4+ T cells from PBMCs. The receptors were sampled from a human donor in good health. Both conserved end residues are part of each CDR3. Each record gives: J gene, V gene, CDR3 protein.

TRBJ2-7 TRBV12-3/TRBV12-4 CASRWTGGYEQYF
TRBJ1-1 TRBV11-2 CASSFIGEAFF
TRBJ1-2 TRBV20-1 CSARDPVYTF
TRBJ2-5 TRBV4-3 CASSQDARPQETQYF
TRBJ2-5 TRBV27 CASKCGSGETQYF
TRBJ1-1 TRBV29-1 CSVDGTVNTEAFF
TRBJ2-4 TRBV20-1 CSASTGWAKNIQYF
TRBJ1-2 TRBV15 CATSSMTAFYGYTF
TRBJ2-5 TRBV20-1 CSASFWAGVLETQYF
TRBJ2-7 TRBV27 CASSLGTRDEQYF
TRBJ1-5 TRBV6-6 CASSYSGGYSNQPQHF
TRBJ2-1 TRBV28 CASSVRDRAVNEQFF
TRBJ2-2 TRBV12-3/TRBV12-4 CASSFRGGNTGELFF
TRBJ2-3 TRBV3-1 CASSRFRDSTDTQYF
TRBJ1-6 TRBV2 CASREQGANSPLHF